Listed here are 27 T cell receptor beta chains from one sample, sequenced in a study of T cell responses to AZD1222 COVID-19 vaccine. The assay was immunoSEQ multiplex PCR, and TCRdb's table has in-frame clones only and misses some. The sample holds 170,000 or so clones, 85% to 95% seen once. This material consisted of peripheral blood, taken on day 0 of AZD1222 vaccination. Every receptor here comes from an adult in good health.

This clone was found once. The chain joins TRBV4-3 to TRBJ1-2; no reliable D call. Deletions cut 3 bases from V and 14 bases from J, with 19 bases between. CDR1 and CDR2 from the germline V gene are LGHNA and YSLEER. There are 13 residues in the CDR3. The CDR3 sequence is CASSQAPLGDMTF. The CDR3 nucleotides read TGCGCCAGCAGCCAGGCCCCCTTAGGTGATATGACCTTC.

V and J are TRBV19 and TRBJ1-2; D unclear. CDR1 is LNHDA and CDR2 is SQIVND in the germline V gene (reference sequence). The V and J ends lost 4 bases and 2 bases respectively, with 8 bases between them. The CDR3 is 13 residues long. The CDR3 DNA reads TGTGCCAGTAGTACAAGTCCCAACTATGGCTACACCTTC. This gives the protein CASSTSPNYGYTF.

The CDR3 reads CAIRGGSSYEQYF. Written as DNA, the CDR3 is TGTGCCATCCGGGGCGGGAGCTCCTACGAGCAGTACTTC. The V gene is TRBV10-3, the J gene TRBJ2-7; TRBD2 aligns across 7 bases. After removal of 8 bases from V and 0 bases from J, the junction contained 4 bases not matched to a gene. This CDR3 has 13 amino acids. CDR1 is ENHRY, CDR2 SYGVKD, per germline.

The chain is built from TRBV7-2 and TRBJ1-6; D is uncertain. The V gene's germline CDR1 is SGHTA and CDR2 FQGNSA. The ends were cut back, 8 bases at V and 7 bases at J, with 12 bases in the middle. This CDR3 region has 13 residues. The CDR3 region is CASSPGPNSPLHF. CDR3 bases: TGTGCCAGCTCCCCTGGTCCCAATTCACCCCTCCACTTT.

This clone appeared a single time. CDR3 bases: TGTGCCATCAGTGAGTTCACGGGGAAATCACCCCTCCACTTT. It specifies CAISEFTGKSPLHF. The chain carries TRBV10-3 and TRBJ1-6, with D uncertain. Per the germline V gene, CDR1 is ENHRY and CDR2 is SYGVKD. V lost 1 base and J lost 10, with 11 bases in between. This CDR3 has 14 residues.

The rearrangement links TRBV30 to TRBJ1-1; D unclear. The germline CDR1 and CDR2 sequences are GTSNPN and SVGIG (reference sequence). Trimming shortened V by 0 bases and J by 2 bases, and 10 bases separated the two germline ends. The CDR3 has 14 residues. CDR3 DNA: TGTGCCTGGAGTGTAGGGTACAGCAACACTGAAGCTTTCTTT. This codes for CAWSVGYSNTEAFF. Drawing the rest from reference TRBV30 and TRBJ1-1, the complete variable domain is SQTIHQWPATLVQPVGSPLSLECTVEGTSNPNLYWYRQAAGRGLQLLFYSVGIGQISSEVPQNLSASRPQDRQFILSSKKLLLSDSGFYLCAWSVGYSNTEAFFGQGTRLTVV.

The chain recombines TRBV2 with TRBJ1-1, with D possibly being TRBD1 (5 bases). The CDR3 consists of 16 residues. With 1 base removed from V and 3 bases from J, the gap between germline ends came to 15 bases. The V gene's germline CDR1 is SNHLY and CDR2 FYNNEI. The CDR3 region has the DNA TGTGCCAGCAGTGAAGGTAGGCAGGGACGGGACACTGAAGCTTTCTTT. Amino acid sequence: CASSEGRQGRDTEAFF.

The chain has TRBV7-9 and TRBJ2-1; a possible D gene is TRBD1 (6 bases). The CDR3 contains 15 residues. Between the trimmed V and J ends, which lost 4 bases and 4 bases, there was a span of 14 bases. From germline, CDR1 is SEHNR and CDR2 FQNEAQ (reference sequence). The CDR3: CASSSQGGGYNEQFF. The CDR3 bases are TGTGCCAGCAGCTCACAGGGCGGTGGGTACAATGAGCAGTTCTTC.

The rearrangement joins TRBV2 to TRBJ2-3; D may be TRBD1 or TRBD2 (5 bases each). CDR3 length equals 12 residues. Germline V gene sequence: CDR1 SNHLY, CDR2 FYNNEI. The V end lost 7 bases, the J end lost 5 bases, and 10 bases lay between the germline ends. CDR3 residues: CASTEGLDTQYF. The CDR3, as DNA: TGTGCCAGCACCGAGGGGTTAGATACGCAGTATTTT.

This clone was seen only a few times. The chain carries TRBV19 and TRBJ1-5; D may be TRBD1 (6 bases). There are 17 residues in the CDR3. Germline CDR1 is LNHDA and CDR2 is SQIVND (reference sequence). Trimming removed 4 bases from V and 0 bases from J, with 16 bases in between. The CDR3 DNA reads as TGTGCCAGTAGTACGCGGGACACTCCATATAGCAATCAGCCCCAGCATTTT. Translation gives CASSTRDTPYSNQPQHF.

The V call is TRBV5-6, the J call TRBJ1-1; D is uncertain. The CDR3 is made up of 16 amino acids. Per the germline V gene, CDR1 is SGHDT and CDR2 is YYEEEE. Between the trimmed V and J ends, which lost 4 bases and 0 bases, there was a span of 16 bases. CDR3 nucleotides: TGTGCCAGCAGCCTGTGGACGGCAATGCTGAACACTGAAGCTTTCTTT. This encodes CASSLWTAMLNTEAFF. Supplemented by reference TRBV5-6 and TRBJ1-1, the full variable domain reads DAGVTQSPTHLIKTRGQQVTLRCSPKSGHDTVSWYQQALGQGPQFIFQYYEEEERQRGNFPDRFSGHQFPNYSSELNVNALLLGDSALYLCASSLWTAMLNTEAFFGQGTRLTVV.

V is TRBV6-5 and J is TRBJ2-2, with D uncertain. Germline values: CDR1 MNHEY, CDR2 SVGAGI. The CDR3 spans 14 residues. Between the trimmed V and J ends, which lost 7 bases and 0 bases, there was a span of 9 bases. The chain's CDR3 is CASTGFANTGELFF. The CDR3 nucleotides read TGTGCCAGCACTGGGTTCGCGAACACCGGGGAGCTGTTTTTT.

This chain joins TRBV12-5 and TRBJ1-1; unclear D gene. The CDR3 has 12 residues. V was clipped by 6 bases and J by 8 bases, with 13 bases between them. Per germline, CDR1 LGHNT and CDR2 FRNRAP. The CDR3 sequence: CASGIRGSEAFF. DNA for the CDR3: TGTGCTAGTGGAATACGGGGATCCGAAGCTTTCTTT.

The chain links TRBV9 to TRBJ1-3; tentative D call: TRBD1 (5 bases). Germline V lookup: CDR1 SGDLS, CDR2 YYNGEE. The V and J ends lost 0 bases and 0 bases respectively, with 13 bases between them. The CDR3 covers 17 residues. CDR3 nucleotides: TGTGCCAGCAGCGTAGGGAGACAGATGTCCTCTGGAAACACCATATATTTT. It translates to CASSVGRQMSSGNTIYF.

The gene calls are TRBV24-1 and TRBJ2-3; D is unresolved. Germline CDR1 KGHDR, CDR2 SFDVKD. Trimming removed 0 bases from V and 9 bases from J, with 21 bases in between. The CDR3 is 17 residues long. In DNA form, the CDR3 reads TGTGCCACCAGTGATTTGCGCCCAGATACCAAGAGAGAGACGCAGTATTTT. Protein product: CATSDLRPDTKRETQYF.

The rearrangement uses TRBV28 and TRBJ1-4, with TRBD1 as a possible D gene (5 bases). Germline V gives CDR1 MDHEN, CDR2 SYDVKM. The V end lost 2 bases, the J end lost 7 bases, and 17 bases lay between the germline ends. The CDR3 is 16 residues long. CDR3 nucleotides: TGTGCCAGCAGTTTAGAGCAGGGATTTGGATTTGAAAAACTGTTTTTT. This sequence encodes CASSLEQGFGFEKLFF.

In the case of this clone: Different DNA sequences within this sample yield the same CDR3. The V gene is TRBV5-1, the J gene TRBJ2-2; 8 bases match TRBD1. Germline CDR1 is SGHRS and CDR2 is YFSETQ. V trimming: 0 bases; J trimming: 4 bases; junction bases outside the gene matches: 2. This CDR3 is 15 amino acids long. CDR3 sequence (DNA): TGCGCCAGCAGCTTGGCCGGACAGGGCACCGGGGAGCTGTTTTTT. This sequence encodes CASSLAGQGTGELFF.

The rearrangement links TRBV19 to TRBJ1-2; no definite D call. Germline loops: CDR1 LNHDA, CDR2 SQIVND (reference sequence). V was trimmed by 3 bases and J by 3 bases, leaving 17 bases between them. The CDR3 runs 16 residues. This CDR3 is CASSIGRPGVDYGYTF. CDR3 sequence (DNA): TGTGCCAGTAGTATTGGACGGCCCGGGGTGGACTATGGCTACACCTTC.

This chain links TRBV20-1 with TRBJ1-1, with unresolved D. The CDR3 contains 11 residues. In germline, CDR1 is DFQATT, CDR2 SNEGSKA (reference sequence). Trimming removed 5 bases at V and 7 bases at J, with 11 bases between. The CDR3 protein is CSAEGDGEAFF. Written as DNA, the CDR3 is TGCAGTGCTGAGGGAGACGGTGAAGCTTTCTTT.

The chain has TRBV29-1 and TRBJ2-1; 7 nucleotides match TRBD2. Germline V gene sequence: CDR1 SQVTM, CDR2 ANQGSEA. The V gene end was trimmed by 7 bases and the J gene end by 5 bases; junction bases not matched to a gene: 11. CDR3 size: 14 residues. The CDR3: CSGGKRLADNEQFF. In nucleotides, the CDR3 is TGCAGCGGCGGAAAGAGGCTAGCGGACAATGAGCAGTTCTTC.

DNA of the CDR3: TGCGCCAGCAGCTTGGTCCAGGGGGCCGAGCAGTACTTC. Translating it yields CASSLVQGAEQYF. The V gene is TRBV5-1, the J gene TRBJ2-7; 8 bases align to TRBD1. After removal of 0 bases from V and 6 bases from J, the junction contained 2 bases not matched to a gene. The CDR3 has 13 amino acids. CDR1 and CDR2 from the germline V gene are SGHRS and YFSETQ.

This chain connects TRBV10-3 to TRBJ2-3; D unclear. The V gene's germline CDR1 is ENHRY and CDR2 SYGVKD. Trimming took off 5 bases at V and 0 bases at J, with 15 bases between the two ends. The CDR3 extends over 16 amino acids. CDR3 nucleotides: TGTGCCATCAGTCAGAGTCTGCTGTCTAGCACAGATACGCAGTATTTT. Amino acids: CAISQSLLSSTDTQYF.

The chain links TRBV19 to TRBJ1-6; no clear D. The CDR3 has 14 residues. Trimming pared 6 bases from V and 2 bases from J, leaving 8 bases between. Germline CDR1 and CDR2: LNHDA and SQIVND (reference sequence). CDR3 coding DNA: TGTGCCAGTAGCCTGACAACCTATAATTCACCCCTCCACTTT. Encoded protein: CASSLTTYNSPLHF.

This chain uses TRBV11-2 with TRBJ1-1, with D uncertain. V was shortened by 4 bases and J by 2 bases, with 11 bases between the two germline ends. In germline, CDR1 is SGHAT, CDR2 FQNNGV. This CDR3 comprises 14 residues. In DNA form, the CDR3 reads TGTGCCAGCAGCTCCGGAGCAGGTAACACTGAAGCTTTCTTT. Its protein is CASSSGAGNTEAFF.

The CDR3 sequence: CASSPGQGRDTEAFF. The CDR3 coding sequence is TGTGCCAGCAGCCCTGGACAGGGGAGGGACACTGAAGCTTTCTTT. The chain couples TRBV7-9 to TRBJ1-1, with 9 bases identical to TRBD1. The CDR3 is made up of 15 amino acids. CDR1 and CDR2 (germline): SEHNR, FQNEAQ (reference sequence). J was trimmed by 3 bases and V by 5 bases; bases with no gene match: 7.

This clone was seen a single time. The CDR3 nucleotides read TGTGCCAGCAGCGACAGGGTAGGAGAAACTGAAGCTTTCTTT. Translated: CASSDRVGETEAFF. The chain carries TRBV6-2 or TRBV6-3 and TRBJ1-1, with 7 bases lining up with TRBD1. The germline V gene encodes CDR1 MNHEY and CDR2 SVGEGT. With 6 bases clipped from V and 5 bases from J, the junction kept 9 bases outside the gene matches. This CDR3 is built from 14 residues.

Concerning this clone: Other nucleotide sequences in the sample specify the same CDR3. The chain has TRBV30 and TRBJ1-3; no definite D call. Trimming stripped 0 bases from V and 7 bases from J, with 10 bases between. The CDR3 length is 13 residues. Germline V gene data show CDR1 as GTSNPN and CDR2 as SVGIG (reference sequence). CDR3 nucleotides: TGTGCCTGGAGTGTAAACGGACGGAACACCATATATTTT. Its translation: CAWSVNGRNTIYF. Filled out from reference TRBV30 and TRBJ1-3, the complete variable domain reads SQTIHQWPATLVQPVGSPLSLECTVEGTSNPNLYWYRQAAGRGLQLLFYSVGIGQISSEVPQNLSASRPQDRQFILSSKKLLLSDSGFYLCAWSVNGRNTIYFGEGSWLTVV.